This T cell receptor (beta chain) was captured by sequencing in a study of T cells in Graves' hyperthyroidism and ophthalmopathy. Turning to the study itself: Prior to any treatment, at the point of initial diagnosis, peripheral blood was collected.

Patients aged 18 to 65 had newly diagnosed hyperthyroidism that had lasted under 2 months. Clinicians diagnosed patients from clinical symptoms, serum thyroxine and TRAb, thyroid ultrasound and orbital computed tomography. This clonotype was detected a few times. Its specificity is not known. One junction end disagrees with the germline gene, perhaps due to a read error. RNA transcripts served as the template for amplifying TCR beta CDR3 regions. The HTBI primer set served for first-round RT-PCR of the TCR CDR3. TCRdb re-derived calls from the multiplex PCR reads in MiXCR, one entry per CDR3 protein. Found here are just under 750,000 distinct CDR3 sequences, roughly 32% of them singletons; the top ten hold around 31%. Study results and limitations: Ophthalmopathy and stable hyperthyroidism were told apart by a 13 V-J model.

The V gene's germline CDR1 is DFQATT and CDR2 SNEGSKA (reference sequence). This CDR3 comprises 14 residues. This TCR was sampled from a woman between 40 and 50 years old with Graves' hyperthyroidism. The chain carries TRBV20-1 and TRBJ2-7, with D possibly being TRBD2 (7 bases). Sequenced material: blood. This CDR3 reads CAWGAGDGSYEQYF. CDR3 DNA: TGTGCCTGGGGGGCGGGAGATGGATCCTACGAGCAGTACTTC.